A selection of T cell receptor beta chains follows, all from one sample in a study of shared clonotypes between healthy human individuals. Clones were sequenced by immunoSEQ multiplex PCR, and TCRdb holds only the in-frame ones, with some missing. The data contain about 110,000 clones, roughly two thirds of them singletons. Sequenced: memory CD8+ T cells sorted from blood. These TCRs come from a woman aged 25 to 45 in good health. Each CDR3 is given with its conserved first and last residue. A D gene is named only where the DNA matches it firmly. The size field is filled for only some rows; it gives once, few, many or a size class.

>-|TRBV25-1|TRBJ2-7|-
TGTGCCAGCAGTCCGAGCCAGAAAGTGGGAGATCCCTACGAGCAGTACTTC
CASSPSQKVGDPYEQYF
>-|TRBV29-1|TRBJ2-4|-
TGCAGCGTTGTTGGTGAGCTACTAGCCAAAAACATTCAGTACTTC
CSVVGELLAKNIQYF
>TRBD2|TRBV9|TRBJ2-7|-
TGTGCCAGCAGCCTGGGACTAGCCTCCTACGAGCAGTACTTC
CASSLGLASYEQYF
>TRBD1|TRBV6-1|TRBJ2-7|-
TGTGCCAGCTGGGCAGGGGGTCACGAGCAGTACTTC
CASWAGGHEQYF
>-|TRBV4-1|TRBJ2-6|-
TGCGCCAGCAGCCAAGATCGGGGGTCTGGGGCCAACGTCCTGACTTTC
CASSQDRGSGANVLTF
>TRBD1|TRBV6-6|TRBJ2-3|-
TGTGCCAGCACCCTAGGACAGGGACAGACAGATACGCAGTATTTT
CASTLGQGQTDTQYF
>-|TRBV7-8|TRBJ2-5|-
TGTGCCAGCAGCCCTTCGGCCCGGGGAGGTACGGGGGTCCAAGAGACCCAGTACTTC
CASSPSARGGTGVQETQYF
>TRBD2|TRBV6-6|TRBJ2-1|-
TGTGCCAGCACGCCTTATAGCGGGAGCTATCTGGGTGAGCAGTTCTTC
CASTPYSGSYLGEQFF
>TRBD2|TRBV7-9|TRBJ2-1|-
TGTGCCAGCAGCCCCCGAGGCGGGAGTCGCTACAATGAGCAGTTCTTC
CASSPRGGSRYNEQFF
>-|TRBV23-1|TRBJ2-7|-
TGCGCCAGCAGTCCCCAGACTGGCTCCTACGAGCAGTACTTC
CASSPQTGSYEQYF
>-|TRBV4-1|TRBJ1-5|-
TGCGCCAGCAGCCATACATTTAGGGGACGTAGCAATCAGCCCCAGCATTTT
CASSHTFRGRSNQPQHF
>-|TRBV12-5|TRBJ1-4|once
TGTGCTAGTGACGAATGCAGGGTTGATGAAAAACTGTTTTTT
CASDECRVDEKLFF
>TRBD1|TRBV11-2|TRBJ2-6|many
TGTGCCAGCAGCTTAGATGCGGGTGGGACAGGGTCCTCTGGGGCCAACGTCCTGACTTTC
CASSLDAGGTGSSGANVLTF
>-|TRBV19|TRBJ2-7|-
TGTGCCAGTAGTCGGTGGGACGGATCCTACGAGCAGTACTTC
CASSRWDGSYEQYF
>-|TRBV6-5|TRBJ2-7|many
TGTGCCAGCAGTTTCCGGCATCTCGTAGGCGAGCAGTACTTC
CASSFRHLVGEQYF
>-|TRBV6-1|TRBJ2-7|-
TGTGCCAGCAGTGAGGGCGGGCAAACCTACGAGCAGTACTTC
CASSEGGQTYEQYF
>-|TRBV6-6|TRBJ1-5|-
TGTGCCAGCAGCACCTCGGATCATCAGCCCCAGCATTTT
CASSTSDHQPQHF
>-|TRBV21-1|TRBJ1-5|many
TGTGCCAGCAGCAAAGTGGAGAGGGTTATTCAGCCCCAGCATTTT
CASSKVERVIQPQHF
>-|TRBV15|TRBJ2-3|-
TGTGCCACCAGCAGAGAGGGGCAGGGCACAGATACGCAGTATTTT
CATSREGQGTDTQYF